This T cell receptor beta chain stems from a study of T cell changes during pregnancy in multiple sclerosis. The CDR3 is 15 amino acids. V was shortened by 6 bases and J by 0 bases, with 12 bases between the two germline ends. CDR1 is MNHEY and CDR2 is SMNVEV in the germline V gene (reference sequence). Profiling relied on immunoSEQ multiplex PCR, and the TCRdb table lists in-frame clones only, not all of them. Here the sample spans about 100,000 clones, about 90% being singletons. The specimen was peripheral blood, collected in the third trimester of pregnancy. The TCR comes from a female donor in good health, enrolled as a control in a pregnancy study. The V gene is TRBV27, the J gene TRBJ2-1; weak D call: TRBD2 (5 bases). This chain's CDR3 is CASSRPGSSYNEQFF. The CDR3 nucleotides are TGTGCCAGCAGCCGACCGGGGAGCTCCTACAATGAGCAGTTCTTC.